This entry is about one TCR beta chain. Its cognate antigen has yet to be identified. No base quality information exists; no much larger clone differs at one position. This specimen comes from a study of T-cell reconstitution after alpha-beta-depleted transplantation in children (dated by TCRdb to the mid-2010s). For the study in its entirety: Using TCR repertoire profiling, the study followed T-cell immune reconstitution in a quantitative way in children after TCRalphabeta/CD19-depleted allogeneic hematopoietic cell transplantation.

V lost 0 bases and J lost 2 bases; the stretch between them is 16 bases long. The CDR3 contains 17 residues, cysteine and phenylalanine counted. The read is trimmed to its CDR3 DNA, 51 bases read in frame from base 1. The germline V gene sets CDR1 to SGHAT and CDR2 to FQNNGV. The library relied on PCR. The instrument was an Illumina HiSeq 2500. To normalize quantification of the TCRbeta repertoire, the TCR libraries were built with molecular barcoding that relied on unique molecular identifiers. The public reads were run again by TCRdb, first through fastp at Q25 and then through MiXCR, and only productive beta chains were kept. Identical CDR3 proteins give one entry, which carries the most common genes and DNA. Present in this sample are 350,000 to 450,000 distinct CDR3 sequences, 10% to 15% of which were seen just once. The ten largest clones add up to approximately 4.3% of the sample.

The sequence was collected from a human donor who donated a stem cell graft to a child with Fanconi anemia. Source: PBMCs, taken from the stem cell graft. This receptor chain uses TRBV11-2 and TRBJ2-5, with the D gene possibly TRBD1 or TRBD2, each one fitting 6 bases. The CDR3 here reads CASSLEGGLMVQETQYF. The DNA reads TGTGCCAGCAGCTTAGAGGGGGGCCTAATGGTACAAGAGACCCAGTACTTC. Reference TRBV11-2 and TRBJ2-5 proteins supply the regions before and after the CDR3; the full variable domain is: EAGVAQSPRYKIIEKRQSVAFWCNPISGHATLYWYQQILGQGPKLLIQFQNNGVVDDSQLPKDRFSAERLKGVDSTLKIQPAKLEDSAVYLCASSLEGGLMVQETQYFGPGTRLLVL.